Below are 8 T cell receptor beta chains sequenced from a single sample in a study of blood T cells in healthy people across ages. PCR was performed a second time for 7 to 11 cycles using a sample-barcoded 5' primer and a J-beta primer mix. In TCRdb, the 5' RACE reads were re-called with MiXCR into one record per CDR3 protein. The sample holds 650,000 to 700,000 distinct CDR3 sequences, about a third seen once. Sequencing was carried out using blood. Every receptor here comes from a woman of 80 years or more in good health.

This clonotype was detected ten times or more. This rearrangement joins TRBV12-3 or TRBV12-4 to TRBJ1-4; D is perhaps TRBD1 (6 bases). This CDR3 region has 16 residues. The V end was cut by 2 bases, the J end by 8 bases, with 18 bases between. This CDR3 reads CASSLWAGAGEEKLFF. The CDR3 DNA follows: TGTGCCAGCAGTTTATGGGCAGGGGCAGGAGAAGAAAAACTGTTTTTT.

This clonotype was counted many times. The CDR3 is CASSLVSGGMDTQYF. CDR3 bases: TGTGCCAGCAGCTTGGTTAGCGGGGGGATGGATACGCAGTATTTT. This chain uses TRBV7-9 with TRBJ2-3; 10 bases align to TRBD2. Germline lookup yields CDR1 SEHNR and CDR2 FQNEAQ (reference sequence). V was pared by 3 bases and J by 6 bases, with 6 bases of the junction left unmatched. The CDR3 has 15 residues.

The chain carries TRBV27 and TRBJ2-3; 9 bases are a match to TRBD1. The CDR3 is 16 residues long. The V gene's germline CDR1 is MNHEY and CDR2 SMNVEV (reference sequence). The V and J ends lost 5 bases and 1 base, in that order; junction bases with no gene match: 7. CDR3 DNA sequence: TGTGCCAGCAGTCCAAACCGGGACAGGGGCACAGATACGCAGTATTTT. Its protein is CASSPNRDRGTDTQYF.

Turning to this clonotype: Sequence at one end of the junction differs from germline and may be a read error. This chain connects TRBV20-1 to TRBJ1-5; 10 positions match TRBD1. The length of the CDR3 is 14 residues. Germline CDR1 DFQATT, CDR2 SNEGSKA (reference sequence). This CDR3 is CSDDRTGGNHPQHF. CDR3 DNA sequence: TGCAGTGATGACAGGACAGGGGGGAATCACCCCCAGCATTTT.

The table lists this clonotype with a few counts. The V call is TRBV30, the J call TRBJ2-5; maybe TRBD2 (5 bases). The CDR3 is 14 residues long. Trimming took 3 bases from V and 1 from J, leaving 12 bases between them. Germline V lookup: CDR1 GTSNPN, CDR2 SVGIG (reference sequence). For the CDR3, the DNA is TGTGCCTGGAGATCCCTGGGAGTCCAAGAGACCCAGTACTTC. Protein: CAWRSLGVQETQYF.

This clonotype was counted at least ten times. Given a much more abundant clone one base away, this may be a read error. This chain connects TRBV25-1 to TRBJ2-5, with TRBD1 as a possible D gene (6 bases). Germline V gene data show CDR1 as MGHDK and CDR2 as SYGVNS. The length of the CDR3 is 13 residues. Trimming took off 3 bases at V and 6 bases at J, with 11 bases between the two ends. The CDR3 DNA reads as TGTGCCAGCAGTGAGAGGGGGTTCCAGACCCAGTACTTC. Translated, it gives CASSERGFQTQYF.

Remarks on this clonotype: This clone may be a read error of a much larger clone one base away. The gene calls are TRBV5-4 and TRBJ2-7; no reliable D call. This CDR3 comprises 13 residues. V lost 4 bases, J lost 8 bases, and 16 bases lay in between. The germline CDR1 and CDR2 sequences are SGHNT and YYREEE (reference sequence). DNA for the CDR3: TGTGCCAGCAGCCTTCAAGGTCGGCCGCAGCAGTACTTC. Residues: CASSLQGRPQQYF.

V is TRBV4-1 and J is TRBJ2-4; 8 bases map to TRBD1. The J call may be incorrect, as the DNA end agrees better with TRBJ2-7. The CDR3 loop spans 15 amino acids. CDR1 MGHRA and CDR2 YSYEKL come from the germline V gene. The CDR3 bases are TGCGCCAGCAGCCAACCAACACAGGGGGTCTACGAGCAGTACTTC. Residues: CASSQPTQGVYEQYF.